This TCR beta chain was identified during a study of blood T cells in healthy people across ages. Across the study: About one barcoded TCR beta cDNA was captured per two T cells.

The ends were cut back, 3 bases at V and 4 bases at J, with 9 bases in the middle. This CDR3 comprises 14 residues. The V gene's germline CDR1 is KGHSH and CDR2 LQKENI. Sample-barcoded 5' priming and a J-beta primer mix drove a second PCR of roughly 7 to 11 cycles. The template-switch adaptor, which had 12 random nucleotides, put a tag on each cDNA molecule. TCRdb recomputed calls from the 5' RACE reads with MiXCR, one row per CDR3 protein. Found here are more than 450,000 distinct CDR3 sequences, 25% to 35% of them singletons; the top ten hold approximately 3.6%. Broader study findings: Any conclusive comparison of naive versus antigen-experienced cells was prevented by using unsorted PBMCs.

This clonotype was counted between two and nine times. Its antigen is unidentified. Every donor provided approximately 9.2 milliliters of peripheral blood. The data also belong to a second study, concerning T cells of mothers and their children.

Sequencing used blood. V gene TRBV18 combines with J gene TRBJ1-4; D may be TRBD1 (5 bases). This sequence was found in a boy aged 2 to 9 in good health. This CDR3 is CASSPRQFNEKLFF. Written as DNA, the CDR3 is TGTGCCAGCTCACCGAGACAGTTTAATGAAAAACTGTTTTTT.